This TCR beta chain was captured by sequencing in a study of control samples from healthy donors and cancer patients. The CDR3 is made up of 15 amino acids. V was clipped by 6 bases and J by 3 bases, with 17 bases between them. Germline V gene data show CDR1 as MNHEY and CDR2 as SMNVEV (reference sequence). The method was immunoSEQ multiplex PCR; TCRdb's version includes in-frame clones alone and lacks a portion of them. The sample holds some 120,000 clones, 85% to 90% seen once. V gene TRBV27 combines with J gene TRBJ1-1; D gene uncertain. The sequence was collected from a woman in her sixties or seventies in good health. Sequencing used blood. The DNA for the CDR3 is TGTGCCAGCAGATCACCGGGTATGGGAGACACTGAAGCTTTCTTT. Translation gives CASRSPGMGDTEAFF.